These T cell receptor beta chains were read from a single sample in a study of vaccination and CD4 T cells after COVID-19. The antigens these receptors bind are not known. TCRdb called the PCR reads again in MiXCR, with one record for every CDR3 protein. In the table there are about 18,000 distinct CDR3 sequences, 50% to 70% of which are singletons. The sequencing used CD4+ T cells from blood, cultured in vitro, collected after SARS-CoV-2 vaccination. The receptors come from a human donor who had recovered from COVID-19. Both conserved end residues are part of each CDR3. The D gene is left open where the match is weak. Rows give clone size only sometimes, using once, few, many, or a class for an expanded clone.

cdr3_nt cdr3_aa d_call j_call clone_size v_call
TGTGCCAGCAGCTTAAGAGACTCTGGAAACACCATATATTTT CASSLRDSGNTIYF . TRBJ1-3 . TRBV7-8
TGCGCCAGCAGTGGACTAGCGGGAGAGCAGTACTTC CASSGLAGEQYF TRBD2 TRBJ2-7 . TRBV10-2
TGTGCCATCAGGATCGACAGGTTGGGTTCACCCCTCCACTTT CAIRIDRLGSPLHF . TRBJ1-6 . TRBV10-3
TGTGCCAGTAGTCCCCTGGCGGGAGACACCGGGGAGCTGTTTTTT CASSPLAGDTGELFF TRBD2 TRBJ2-2 . TRBV19
TGTGCCAGCAGCCCCGCGTATAGCAATCAGCCCCAGCATTTT CASSPAYSNQPQHF . TRBJ1-5 few TRBV7-2
TGTGCCAGCAGCCCGGACAGGGGTTTCGCATATGGCTACACCTTC CASSPDRGFAYGYTF TRBD1 TRBJ1-2 . TRBV5-6
TGTGCCAGCAGCTTAGGATCCTCCAGGCCCCAGCATTTT CASSLGSSRPQHF . TRBJ1-5 few TRBV7-2
TGTGCCAGCAACCCAGGGACAGGGCCCTACGAGCAGTACTTC CASNPGTGPYEQYF TRBD1 TRBJ2-7 . TRBV6-4
TGTGCCAGCAGCTTGAAACCGGGGGCAGAGACCCAGTACTTC CASSLKPGAETQYF . TRBJ2-5 few TRBV5-4
TGCGCCAGCAGCCAATCTAATAGGGGGAACTATGGCTACACCTTC CASSQSNRGNYGYTF . TRBJ1-2 few TRBV4-1
TGTGCCAGCAGTGAGGGGAAAAACTATGGCTACACCTTC CASSEGKNYGYTF . TRBJ1-2 . TRBV2
TGTGCCAGCAGCTTAGAGGGACAGGGCACCACTGAAGCTTTCTTT CASSLEGQGTTEAFF TRBD1 TRBJ1-1 . TRBV7-9
TGTGCCAGTAGTATAGACGGCTCCTCCTACAATGAGCAGTTCTTC CASSIDGSSYNEQFF . TRBJ2-1 . TRBV19
TGTGCCAGCAGCTCGATGAGCAACAGGGCCCGACTGGTCTTC CASSSMSNRARLVF . TRBJ2-1 . TRBV7-9
TGTGCCAGCAGTCTTTACGGGACTAGCGGGATTAAGACCCAGTACTTC CASSLYGTSGIKTQYF TRBD2 TRBJ2-5 . TRBV2
TGCAGCGTTGTAACAGGCACCTACGAGCAGTACTTC CSVVTGTYEQYF . TRBJ2-7 . TRBV29-1
TGTGCCAGCAATCTACAGGGAGGTAACACTGAAGCTTTCTTT CASNLQGGNTEAFF . TRBJ1-1 . TRBV2
TGTGCCAGCAGCAGACCAACTAGCGGGAGAAATTCTTGGTACGAGCAGTACTTC CASSRPTSGRNSWYEQYF TRBD2 TRBJ2-7 . TRBV7-2
TGTGCCAGCAGCAAAGGGACTAAGTCCGCCGAGCAGTACTTC CASSKGTKSAEQYF TRBD2 TRBJ2-7 . TRBV11-1
TGCAGTGCTAGAGAACGCCGTATCCCCGAGACCCAGTACTTC CSARERRIPETQYF . TRBJ2-5 . TRBV20-1
TGTGCCAGCAGTACAGGGGCATCCGGCTACGAGCAGTACTTC CASSTGASGYEQYF TRBD1 TRBJ2-7 . TRBV6-2/TRBV6-3
TGTGCTAGTGGGCAACTGGGACTAGCGACATATAGCACAGATACGCAGTATTTT CASGQLGLATYSTDTQYF TRBD2 TRBJ2-3 . TRBV12-5
TGTGCCAGCAGTTTTGGGACAGGGTCGGACACTGAAGCTTTCTTT CASSFGTGSDTEAFF TRBD1 TRBJ1-1 . TRBV12-3/TRBV12-4
TGTGCCAGCAGCTCACCTAGAGCGGCGAACTATGGCTACACCTTC CASSSPRAANYGYTF . TRBJ1-2 few TRBV7-9
TGTGCCAGCAGCTTATGGGGCAGGGTCTCTGGGGCCAACGTCCTGACTTTC CASSLWGRVSGANVLTF . TRBJ2-6 . TRBV7-9
TGCAGTGCTTGCAGACTAGCCGCGTCGGAGACCCAGTACTTC CSACRLAASETQYF TRBD2 TRBJ2-5 once TRBV20-1
TGTGCCAGCAGCTCCGGACAGGAGAATCAGCCCCAGCATTTT CASSSGQENQPQHF TRBD1 TRBJ1-5 few TRBV6-1
TGTGCCAGCAGCTTAGAACAGGGTATCTATGGCTACACCTTC CASSLEQGIYGYTF . TRBJ1-2 . TRBV7-9
TGCAGTGCTAGAGATTGGGGCGGGAGTAACGATGAGCAGTTCTTC CSARDWGGSNDEQFF TRBD2 TRBJ2-1 . TRBV20-1
TGTGCCAGCAGTTTAGACAGGAGCACTGAAGCTTTCTTT CASSLDRSTEAFF . TRBJ1-1 . TRBV27
TGTGCCAGCAGTGCTTCGACAGGGGCGCAGCCCCAGCATTTT CASSASTGAQPQHF TRBD1 TRBJ1-5 . TRBV2
TGTGCCAGCAGCACCACACAACTTTACACCGGGGAGCTGTTTTTT CASSTTQLYTGELFF . TRBJ2-2 . TRBV11-2
TGTGCCAGCAGTTCTACGGACAGATATAACTATGGCTACACCTTC CASSSTDRYNYGYTF . TRBJ1-2 few TRBV12-3/TRBV12-4
TGTGCCAGTAGTATAGCTCCGGGACAGGGGGCTTTCTTT CASSIAPGQGAFF TRBD1 TRBJ1-1 . TRBV19
TGCAGTGCTAGAGATGAGTTGGGTCACCACAATTATGGCTACACCTTC CSARDELGHHNYGYTF . TRBJ1-2 . TRBV20-1
TGTGCCAGCAGCCTAGGCGGCCGGGCCACCGGGGAGCTGTTTTTT CASSLGGRATGELFF . TRBJ2-2 . TRBV12-3/TRBV12-4
TGTGCCACCAGTTGTAGCAAGCCACCTGCTAACTATGGCTACACCTTC CATSCSKPPANYGYTF . TRBJ1-2 . TRBV24-1
TGTGCCAGTAGCCCCCAGGGGCTGGATTCACCCCTCCACTTT CASSPQGLDSPLHF . TRBJ1-6 once TRBV19
TGTGCCAGCAGCTTGGCAGGGATCAACTATGGCTACACCTTC CASSLAGINYGYTF . TRBJ1-2 . TRBV5-4
TGTGCCAGCAGCGCTGACAAAGGCACTGAAGCTTTCTTT CASSADKGTEAFF . TRBJ1-1 . TRBV5-4
TGTGCCAGCAGCTTATTTCCGGGTACGGACACCGGGGAGCTGTTTTTT CASSLFPGTDTGELFF . TRBJ2-2 . TRBV7-2
TGCAGTGCTGGAGGATTACACGGGCCCGAAGTGGTGAACACTGAAGCTTTCTTT CSAGGLHGPEVVNTEAFF . TRBJ1-1 . TRBV20-1
TGTGCCAGCAGCCCTCAGGGGACAGTTAAAAGAAACACCATATATTTT CASSPQGTVKRNTIYF TRBD1 TRBJ1-3 . TRBV7-6
TGTGCCAGCAGCGGGGGACAATGGGAGACCCAGTACTTC CASSGGQWETQYF . TRBJ2-5 . TRBV11-3
TGTGCCAGCAGTTCCTCCGGGACAGATACGCAGTATTTT CASSSSGTDTQYF . TRBJ2-3 . TRBV6-5
TGTGCCAGCAGTGCCGGGACAGATACGAATCAGCCCCAGCATTTT CASSAGTDTNQPQHF TRBD1 TRBJ1-5 few TRBV6-1
TGCAGTGTATTCTCTGGAAACACCATATATTTT CSVFSGNTIYF . TRBJ1-3 . TRBV20-1